This T cell receptor beta chain was recorded in a study of T cell clonotyping in hematopoietic cell transplantation. Assay: immunoSEQ multiplex PCR; the TCRdb copy retains only in-frame clones and omits some. The repertoire has nearly 70,000 clones, around 94% of them found once; the top ten carry around 1.6%. Study observations and caveats: At the given depth, recipient repertoires were over 97% de novo clonotypes. CD4 and CD8 repertoire contributions could not be separated without sorting. Pathologically expanded recipient clonotypes increased progressively from day 30 to day 180 as diversity fell.

The V segment lost 6 bases and the J segment 5 bases; nucleotides outside the gene matches: 3. This CDR3 region has 12 residues. Germline V gene lookup returns CDR1 SGHTA and CDR2 FQGNSA. As regards this clone: Antigen unknown.

The genes are TRBV7-2 and TRBJ2-5; 7 bases line up with TRBD2. The material sequenced was peripheral blood mononuclear cells. This receptor was taken from a man aged 45-60 years in good health. Some clones in this sample may be carry-over from other donors' samples. CDR3 protein: CASSGLVETQYF. DNA for the CDR3: TGTGCCAGCAGTGGACTAGTGGAGACCCAGTACTTC. Drawing the rest from reference TRBV7-2 and TRBJ2-5, the complete variable domain is GAGVSQSPSNKVTEKGKDVELRCDPISGHTALYWYRQSLGQGLEFLIYFQGNSAPDKSGLPSDRFSAERTGGSVSTLTIQRTQQEDSAVYLCASSGLVETQYFGPGTRLLVL.